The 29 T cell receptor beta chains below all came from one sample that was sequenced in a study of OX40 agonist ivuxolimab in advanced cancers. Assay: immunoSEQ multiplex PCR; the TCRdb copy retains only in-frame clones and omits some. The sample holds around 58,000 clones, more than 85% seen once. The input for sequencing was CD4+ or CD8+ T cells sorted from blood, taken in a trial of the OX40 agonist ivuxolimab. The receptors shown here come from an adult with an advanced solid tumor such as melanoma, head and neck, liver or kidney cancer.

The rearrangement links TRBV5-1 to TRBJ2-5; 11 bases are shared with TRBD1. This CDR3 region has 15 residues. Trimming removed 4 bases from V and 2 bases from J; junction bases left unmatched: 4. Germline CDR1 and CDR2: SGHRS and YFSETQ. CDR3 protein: CASSKGQGGQETQYF. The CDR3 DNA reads TGCGCCAGCAGCAAGGGACAGGGGGGACAAGAGACCCAGTACTTC.

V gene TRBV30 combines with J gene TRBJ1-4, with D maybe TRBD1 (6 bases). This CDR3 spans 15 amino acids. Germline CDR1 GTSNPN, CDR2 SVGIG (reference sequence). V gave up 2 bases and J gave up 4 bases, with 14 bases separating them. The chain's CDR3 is CAWSRAGHYNEKLFF. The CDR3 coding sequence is TGTGCCTGGAGTCGGGCGGGACACTATAATGAAAAACTGTTTTTT.

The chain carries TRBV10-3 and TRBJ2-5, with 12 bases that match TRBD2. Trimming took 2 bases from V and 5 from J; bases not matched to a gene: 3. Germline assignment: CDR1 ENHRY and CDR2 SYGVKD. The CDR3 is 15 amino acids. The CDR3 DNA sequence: TGTGCCATCAGTGAGGGACTAGCGGGACTGGAGACCCAGTACTTC. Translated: CAISEGLAGLETQYF.

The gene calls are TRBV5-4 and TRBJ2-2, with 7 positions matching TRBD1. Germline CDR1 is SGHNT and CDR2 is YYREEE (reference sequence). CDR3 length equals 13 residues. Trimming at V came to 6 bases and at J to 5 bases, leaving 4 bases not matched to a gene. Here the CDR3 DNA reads TGTGCCAGCAAACAGGGGTGGACCGGGGAGCTGTTTTTT. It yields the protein CASKQGWTGELFF.

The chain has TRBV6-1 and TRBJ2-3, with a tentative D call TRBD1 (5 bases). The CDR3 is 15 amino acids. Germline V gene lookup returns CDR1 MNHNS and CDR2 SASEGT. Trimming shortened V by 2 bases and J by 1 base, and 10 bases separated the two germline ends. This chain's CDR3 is CASSEWQGGTDTQYF. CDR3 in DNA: TGTGCCAGCAGTGAATGGCAGGGCGGCACAGATACGCAGTATTTT.

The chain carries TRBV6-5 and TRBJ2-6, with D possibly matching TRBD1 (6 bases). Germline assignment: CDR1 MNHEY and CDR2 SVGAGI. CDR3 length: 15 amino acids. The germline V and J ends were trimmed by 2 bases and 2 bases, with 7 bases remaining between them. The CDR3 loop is CASSYTGTGANVLTF. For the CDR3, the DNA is TGTGCCAGCAGTTACACAGGGACTGGGGCCAACGTCCTGACTTTC.

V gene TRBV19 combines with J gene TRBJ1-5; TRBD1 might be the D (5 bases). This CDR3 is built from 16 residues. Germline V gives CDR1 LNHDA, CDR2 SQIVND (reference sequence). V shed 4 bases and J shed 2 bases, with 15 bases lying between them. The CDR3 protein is CASSRDGGERNQPQHF. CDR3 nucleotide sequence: TGTGCCAGTAGTAGGGACGGGGGGGAGCGCAATCAGCCCCAGCATTTT.

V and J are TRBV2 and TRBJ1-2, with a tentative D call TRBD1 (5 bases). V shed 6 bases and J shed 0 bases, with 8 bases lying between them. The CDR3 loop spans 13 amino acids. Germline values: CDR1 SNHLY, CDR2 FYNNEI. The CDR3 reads CASSGTSNYGYTF. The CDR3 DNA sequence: TGTGCCAGCAGCGGGACTTCTAACTATGGCTACACCTTC.

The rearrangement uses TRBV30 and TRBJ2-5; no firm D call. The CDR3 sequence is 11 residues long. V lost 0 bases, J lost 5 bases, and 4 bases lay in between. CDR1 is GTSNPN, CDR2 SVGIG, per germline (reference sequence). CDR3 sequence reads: CAWSVAETQYF. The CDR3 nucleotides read TGTGCCTGGAGTGTAGCGGAGACCCAGTACTTC.

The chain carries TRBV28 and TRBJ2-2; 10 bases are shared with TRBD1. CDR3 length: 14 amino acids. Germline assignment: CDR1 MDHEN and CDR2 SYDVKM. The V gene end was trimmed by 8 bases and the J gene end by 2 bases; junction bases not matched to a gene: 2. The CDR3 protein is CASWDRGNTGELFF. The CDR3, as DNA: TGTGCCAGCTGGGACAGGGGAAACACCGGGGAGCTGTTTTTT.

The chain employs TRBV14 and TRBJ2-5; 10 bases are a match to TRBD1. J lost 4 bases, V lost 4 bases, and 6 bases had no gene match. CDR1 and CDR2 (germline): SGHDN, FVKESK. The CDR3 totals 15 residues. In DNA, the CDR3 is TGTGCCAGCAGCCCTCCGGGGACAGGGGTAGAGACCCAGTACTTC. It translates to CASSPPGTGVETQYF.

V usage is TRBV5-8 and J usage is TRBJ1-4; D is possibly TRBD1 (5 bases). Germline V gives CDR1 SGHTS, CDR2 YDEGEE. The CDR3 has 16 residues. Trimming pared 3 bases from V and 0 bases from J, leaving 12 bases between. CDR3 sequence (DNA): TGTGCCAGCAGCTCCGGGACGGCTGCAACTAATGAAAAACTGTTTTTT. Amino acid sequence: CASSSGTAATNEKLFF.

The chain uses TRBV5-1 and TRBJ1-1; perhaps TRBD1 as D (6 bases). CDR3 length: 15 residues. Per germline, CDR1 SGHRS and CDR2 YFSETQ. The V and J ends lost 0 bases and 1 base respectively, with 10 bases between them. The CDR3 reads CASSLDGQKNTEAFF. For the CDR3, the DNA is TGCGCCAGCAGCTTGGACGGACAGAAGAACACTGAAGCTTTCTTT. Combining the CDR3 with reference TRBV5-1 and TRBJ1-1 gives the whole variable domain KAGVTQTPRYLIKTRGQQVTLSCSPISGHRSVSWYQQTPGQGLQFLFEYFSETQRNKGNFPGRFSGRQFSNSRSEMNVSTLELGDSALYLCASSLDGQKNTEAFFGQGTRLTVV.

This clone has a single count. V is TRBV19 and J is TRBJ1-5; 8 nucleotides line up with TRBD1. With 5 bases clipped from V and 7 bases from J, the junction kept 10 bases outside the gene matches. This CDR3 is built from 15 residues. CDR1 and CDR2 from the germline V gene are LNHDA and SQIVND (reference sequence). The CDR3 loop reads CASSSAGGGKQPQHF. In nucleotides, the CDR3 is TGTGCCAGTAGTTCCGCAGGGGGCGGGAAACAGCCCCAGCATTTT.

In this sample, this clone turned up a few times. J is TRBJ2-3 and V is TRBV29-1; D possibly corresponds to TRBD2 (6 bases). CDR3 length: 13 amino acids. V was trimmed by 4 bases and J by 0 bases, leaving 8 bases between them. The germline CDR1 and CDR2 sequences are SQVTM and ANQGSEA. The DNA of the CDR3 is TGCAGCGTTGTGGGGGGTAGCACAGATACGCAGTATTTT. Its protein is CSVVGGSTDTQYF.

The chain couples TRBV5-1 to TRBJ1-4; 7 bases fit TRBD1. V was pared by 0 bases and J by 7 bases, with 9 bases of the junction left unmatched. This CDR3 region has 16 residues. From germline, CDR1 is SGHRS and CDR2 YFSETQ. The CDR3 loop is CASSLVGQGGSEKLFF. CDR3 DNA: TGCGCCAGCAGCTTGGTAGGGCAGGGGGGAAGTGAAAAACTGTTTTTT.

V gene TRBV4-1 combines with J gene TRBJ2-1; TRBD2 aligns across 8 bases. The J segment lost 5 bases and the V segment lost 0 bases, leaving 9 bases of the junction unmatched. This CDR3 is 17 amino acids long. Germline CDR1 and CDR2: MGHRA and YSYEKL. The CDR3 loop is CASSQEGRLASHNEQFF. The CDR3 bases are TGCGCCAGCAGCCAAGAAGGGAGACTAGCGTCCCACAATGAGCAGTTCTTC.

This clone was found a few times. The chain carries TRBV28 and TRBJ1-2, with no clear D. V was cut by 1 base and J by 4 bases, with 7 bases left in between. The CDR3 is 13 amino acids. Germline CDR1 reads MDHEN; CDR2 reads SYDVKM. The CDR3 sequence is CASSLSQTYGYTF. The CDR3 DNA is TGTGCCAGCAGTTTATCACAGACCTATGGCTACACCTTC.

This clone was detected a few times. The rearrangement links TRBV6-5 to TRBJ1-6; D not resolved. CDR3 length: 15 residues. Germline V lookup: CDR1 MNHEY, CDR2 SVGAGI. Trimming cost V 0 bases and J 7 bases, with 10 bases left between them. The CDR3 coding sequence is TGTGCCAGCAGTTACTCGACTCGAGGGAATTCACCCCTCCACTTT. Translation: CASSYSTRGNSPLHF.

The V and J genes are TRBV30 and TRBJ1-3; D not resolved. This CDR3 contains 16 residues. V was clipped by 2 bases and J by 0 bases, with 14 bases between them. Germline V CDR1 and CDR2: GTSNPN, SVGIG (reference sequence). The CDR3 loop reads CAWSPYGASSGNTIYF. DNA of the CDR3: TGTGCCTGGAGTCCCTACGGAGCCAGCTCTGGAAACACCATATATTTT.

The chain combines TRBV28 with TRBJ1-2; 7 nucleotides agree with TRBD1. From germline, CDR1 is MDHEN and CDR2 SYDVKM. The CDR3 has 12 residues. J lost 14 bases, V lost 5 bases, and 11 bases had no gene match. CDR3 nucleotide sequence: TGTGCCAGCAGTGTGAAAGGGGGCTCGGGTACCTTC. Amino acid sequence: CASSVKGGSGTF.

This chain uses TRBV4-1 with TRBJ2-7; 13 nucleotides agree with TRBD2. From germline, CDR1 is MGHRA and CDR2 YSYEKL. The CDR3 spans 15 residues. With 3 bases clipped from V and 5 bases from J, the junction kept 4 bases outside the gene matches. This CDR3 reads CASSQVGLAGDEQYF. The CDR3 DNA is TGCGCCAGCAGCCAGGTCGGACTAGCGGGAGACGAGCAGTACTTC.

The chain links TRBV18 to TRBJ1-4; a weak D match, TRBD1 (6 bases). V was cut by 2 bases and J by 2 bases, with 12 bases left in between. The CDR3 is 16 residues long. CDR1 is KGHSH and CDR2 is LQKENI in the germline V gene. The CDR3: CASSPYATGTNEKLFF. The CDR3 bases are TGTGCCAGCTCACCATACGCGACAGGCACTAATGAAAAACTGTTTTTT.

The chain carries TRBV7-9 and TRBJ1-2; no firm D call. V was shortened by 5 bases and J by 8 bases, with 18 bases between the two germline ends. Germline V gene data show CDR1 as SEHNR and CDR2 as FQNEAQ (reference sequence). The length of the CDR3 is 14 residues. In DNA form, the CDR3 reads TGTGCCAGCAGCCCCCCGGCAGTGGTTGGCGGCTACACCTTC. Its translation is CASSPPAVVGGYTF. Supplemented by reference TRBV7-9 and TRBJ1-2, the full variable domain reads DTGVSQNPRHKITKRGQNVTFRCDPISEHNRLYWYRQTLGQGPEFLTYFQNEAQLEKSRLLSDRFSAERPKGSFSTLEIQRTEQGDSAMYLCASSPPAVVGGYTFGSGTRLTVV.

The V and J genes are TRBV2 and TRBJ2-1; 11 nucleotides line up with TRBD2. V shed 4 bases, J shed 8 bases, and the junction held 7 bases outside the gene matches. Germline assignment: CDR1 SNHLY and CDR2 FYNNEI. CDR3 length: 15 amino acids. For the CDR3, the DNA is TGTGCCAGCAGTGGGCTAGCGGGAGGACGCGATGAGCAGTTCTTC. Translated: CASSGLAGGRDEQFF.

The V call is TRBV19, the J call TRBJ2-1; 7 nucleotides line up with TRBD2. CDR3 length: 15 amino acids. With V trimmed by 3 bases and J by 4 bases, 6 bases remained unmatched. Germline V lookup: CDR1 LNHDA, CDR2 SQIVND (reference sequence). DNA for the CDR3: TGTGCCAGTAGTATGGGGAGGGGCTTATACAATGAGCAGTTCTTC. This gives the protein CASSMGRGLYNEQFF.

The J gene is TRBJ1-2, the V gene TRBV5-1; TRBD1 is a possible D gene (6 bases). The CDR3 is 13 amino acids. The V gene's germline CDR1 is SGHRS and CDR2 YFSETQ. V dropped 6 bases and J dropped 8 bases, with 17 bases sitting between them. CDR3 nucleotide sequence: TGCGCCAGCACGCCGGGGGGCGCGGTAGGCTACACCTTC. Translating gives CASTPGGAVGYTF.

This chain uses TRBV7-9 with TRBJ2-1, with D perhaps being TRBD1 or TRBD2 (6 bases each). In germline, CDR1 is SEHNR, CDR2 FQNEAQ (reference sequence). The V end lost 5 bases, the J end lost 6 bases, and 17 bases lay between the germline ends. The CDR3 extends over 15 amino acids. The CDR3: CASSPGPGAGNEQFF. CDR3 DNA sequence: TGTGCCAGCAGCCCGGGCCCGGGGGCGGGCAATGAGCAGTTCTTC.

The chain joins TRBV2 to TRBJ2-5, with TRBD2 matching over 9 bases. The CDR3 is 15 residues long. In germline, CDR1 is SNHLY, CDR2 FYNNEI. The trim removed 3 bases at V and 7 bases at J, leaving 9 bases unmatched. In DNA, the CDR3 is TGTGCCAGCAGTGATGTGGCGGGAGGGCTTGTGACCCAGTACTTC. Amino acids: CASSDVAGGLVTQYF.